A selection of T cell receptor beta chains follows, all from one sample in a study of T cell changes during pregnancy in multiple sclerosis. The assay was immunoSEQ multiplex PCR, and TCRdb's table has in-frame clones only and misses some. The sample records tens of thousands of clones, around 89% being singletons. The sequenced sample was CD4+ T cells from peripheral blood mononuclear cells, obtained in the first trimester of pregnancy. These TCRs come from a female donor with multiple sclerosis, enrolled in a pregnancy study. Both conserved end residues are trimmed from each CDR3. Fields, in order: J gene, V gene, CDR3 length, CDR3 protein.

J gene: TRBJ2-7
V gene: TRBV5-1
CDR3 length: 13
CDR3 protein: ASRYRVGVDYEQY

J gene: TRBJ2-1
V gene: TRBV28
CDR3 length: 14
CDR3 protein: ASIESGAGGMNEQF

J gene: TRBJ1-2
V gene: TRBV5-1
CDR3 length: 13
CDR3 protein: ASSLGGQSNYGYT

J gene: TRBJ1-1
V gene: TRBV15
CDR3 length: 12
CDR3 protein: ATSRDFQGSEAF

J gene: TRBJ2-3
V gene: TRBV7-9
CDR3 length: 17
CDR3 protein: ASSKGLAGGPRIRDTQY

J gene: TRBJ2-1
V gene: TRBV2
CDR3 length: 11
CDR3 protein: ASTETSQAGQF

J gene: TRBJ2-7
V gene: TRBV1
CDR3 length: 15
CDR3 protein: TSSQASTGGPVYEQY

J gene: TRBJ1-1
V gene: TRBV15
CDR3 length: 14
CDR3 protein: ATSRGIGQGGTEAF

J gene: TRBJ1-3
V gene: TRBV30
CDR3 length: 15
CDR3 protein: AWSVLGGGRAGNTIY

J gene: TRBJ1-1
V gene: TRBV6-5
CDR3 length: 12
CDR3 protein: ASSKTGTGAEAF

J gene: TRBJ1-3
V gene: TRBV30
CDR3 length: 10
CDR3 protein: ACPTSGNTIY

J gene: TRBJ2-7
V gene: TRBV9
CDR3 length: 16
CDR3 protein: ASSIGTSGRNISYEQY

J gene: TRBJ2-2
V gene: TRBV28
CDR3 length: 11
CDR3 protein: ASIGANTGELF

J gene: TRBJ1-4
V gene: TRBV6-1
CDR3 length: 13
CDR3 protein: ASSLRPQFNEKLF

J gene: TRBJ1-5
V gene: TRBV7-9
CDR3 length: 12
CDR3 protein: ASSPGQGNQPQH

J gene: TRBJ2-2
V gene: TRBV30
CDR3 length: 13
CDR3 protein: AWSSTPLSTGELF

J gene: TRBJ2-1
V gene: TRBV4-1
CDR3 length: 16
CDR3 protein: ASSQDRGLAGEHNEQF

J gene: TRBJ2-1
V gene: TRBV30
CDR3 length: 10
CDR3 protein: AWSGGVGEQF

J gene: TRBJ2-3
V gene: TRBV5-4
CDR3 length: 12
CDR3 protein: ASSSLAGTDTQY

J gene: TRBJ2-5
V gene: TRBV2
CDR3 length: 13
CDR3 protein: ASSLTSGARETQY

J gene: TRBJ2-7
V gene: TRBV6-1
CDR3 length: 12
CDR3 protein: ASRRDRATYEQY

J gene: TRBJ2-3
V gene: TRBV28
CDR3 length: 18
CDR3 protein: ASSTPWDSGGFPSTDTQY

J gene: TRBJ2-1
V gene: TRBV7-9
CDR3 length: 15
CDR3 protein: ASSFGSLAGTFHEQF